The rows below give T cell receptor beta chains drawn from one sample of a study of blood T cell repertoires in COVID-19. The table came from immunoSEQ multiplex PCR; TCRdb's copy has only in-frame clones and leaves some out. This table holds more than 200,000 clones, approximately 86% found once. Sample: peripheral blood. Receptors originate from a woman aged 45 to 65 with COVID-19, enrolled during active disease. Both conserved end residues are part of each CDR3. A D gene is named only where the DNA matches it firmly. Clone size, where shown, is once, few, many, or a class for clones that have expanded.

clone_size j_call v_call d_call cdr3_nt cdr3_aa
once TRBJ2-2 TRBV5-5 . TGTGCCAGCAGCTTTCCAGGGATCGGGGAGCTGTTTTTT CASSFPGIGELFF
. TRBJ2-4 TRBV4-2 . TGTGCCAGCAGCCAAGAGAGCGCCGGGGCCAAAAACATTCAGTACTTC CASSQESAGAKNIQYF
. TRBJ2-1 TRBV5-1 TRBD1 TGCGCCAGTCTGATAGCCACAGGGGCCAATGAGCAGTTCTTC CASLIATGANEQFF
. TRBJ1-1 TRBV6-5 TRBD1 TGTGCCAGCACAAGGACAGGTCACACTGAAGCTTTCTTT CASTRTGHTEAFF
. TRBJ2-1 TRBV2 TRBD1 TGTGCCAGCAGTGGGGTTAGGGACAGCGAGCAGTTCTTC CASSGVRDSEQFF
once TRBJ2-2 TRBV5-4 . TGTGCCAGCAGCTTCAGGCCGAACACCGGGGAGCTGTTTTTT CASSFRPNTGELFF
. TRBJ1-1 TRBV5-1 . TGCGCCAGCAGCCCCCGATTGGGGGGCACTGAAGCTTTCTTT CASSPRLGGTEAFF
. TRBJ1-2 TRBV12-3/TRBV12-4 . TGTGCCACAAGCGGGCGGACGTACTATGGCTACACCTTC CATSGRTYYGYTF
. TRBJ2-1 TRBV28 TRBD2 TGTGCCAGCAGTCCCGAGGGGTCTATACCTCTAGCGGGGAGCTCCTACAATGAGCAGTTCTTC CASSPEGSIPLAGSSYNEQFF
. TRBJ2-2 TRBV10-3 TRBD2 TGTGCCATCAGTGATTCGCCGGGGGGGCGCGGGGAGCTGTTTTTT CAISDSPGGRGELFF
. TRBJ2-3 TRBV24-1 TRBD2 TGTGCCACCAGTCGGCGGGGGGCCACAGATACGCAGTATTTT CATSRRGATDTQYF
. TRBJ1-2 TRBV6-5 TRBD1 TGTGCCAGCAGCCGGACAGGGAAGGACTATGGCTACACCTTC CASSRTGKDYGYTF
. TRBJ1-5 TRBV6-6 TRBD1 TGTGCCAGCAGTTGGGACAGGGGGAGCAATCAGCCCCAGCATTTT CASSWDRGSNQPQHF
. TRBJ2-2 TRBV27 . TGTGCCAGCAGTTTATACACAGGTCCTGACGCCGGGGAGCTGTTTTTT CASSLYTGPDAGELFF
few TRBJ1-2 TRBV7-2 TRBD1 TGTGCCAGCAGCTTAACTGGGACAGCCTCAAGGGGCTACACCTTC CASSLTGTASRGYTF
. TRBJ2-2 TRBV9 TRBD2 TGTGCCAGCAGCGAAGGACTAGCGGGGATCTTCAACACCGGGGAGCTGTTTTTT CASSEGLAGIFNTGELFF
. TRBJ1-2 TRBV6-5 . TGTGCCAGCAGACATATACAGGGATCAGGGAGTGGCTACACCTTC CASRHIQGSGSGYTF
. TRBJ1-1 TRBV11-1 . TGTGCCAGCAGCTTCGTTAGCCCGAACACTGAAGCTTTCTTT CASSFVSPNTEAFF
. TRBJ2-2 TRBV12-2 . TGTGCAAGTCGCTTATCATCGATAGCGAACACCGGGGAGCTGTTTTTT CASRLSSIANTGELFF